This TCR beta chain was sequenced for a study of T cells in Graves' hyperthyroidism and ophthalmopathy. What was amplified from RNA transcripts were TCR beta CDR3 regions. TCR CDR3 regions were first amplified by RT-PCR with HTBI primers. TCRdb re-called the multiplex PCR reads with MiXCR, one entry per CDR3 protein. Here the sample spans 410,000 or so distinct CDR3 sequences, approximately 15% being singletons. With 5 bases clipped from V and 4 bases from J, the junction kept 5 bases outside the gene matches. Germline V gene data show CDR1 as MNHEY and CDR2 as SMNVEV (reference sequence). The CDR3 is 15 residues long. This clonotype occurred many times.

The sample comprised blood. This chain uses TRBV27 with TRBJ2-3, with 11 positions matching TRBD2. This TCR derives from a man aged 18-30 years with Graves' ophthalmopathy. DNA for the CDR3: TGTGCCAGCAGTCTCCCGACTAGCGGGGCAGATACGCAGTATTTT. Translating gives CASSLPTSGADTQYF.